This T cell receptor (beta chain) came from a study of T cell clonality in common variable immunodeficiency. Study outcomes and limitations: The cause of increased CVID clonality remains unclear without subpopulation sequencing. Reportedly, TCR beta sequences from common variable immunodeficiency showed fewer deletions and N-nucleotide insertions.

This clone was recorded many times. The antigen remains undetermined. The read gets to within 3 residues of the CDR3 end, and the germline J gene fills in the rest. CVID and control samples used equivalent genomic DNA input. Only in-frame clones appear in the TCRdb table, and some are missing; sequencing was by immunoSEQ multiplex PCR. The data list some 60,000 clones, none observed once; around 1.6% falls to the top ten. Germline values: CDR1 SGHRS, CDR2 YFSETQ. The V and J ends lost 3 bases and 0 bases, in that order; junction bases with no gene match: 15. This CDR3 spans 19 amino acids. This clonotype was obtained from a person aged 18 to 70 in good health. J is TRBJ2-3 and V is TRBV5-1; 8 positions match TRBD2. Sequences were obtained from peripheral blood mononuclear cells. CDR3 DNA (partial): TGCGCCAGCAGCTCCACCAAAACCCGTAGCGGGGCAAGCACAGATACG. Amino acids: CASSSTKTRSGASTDT. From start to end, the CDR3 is CASSSTKTRSGASTDTQYF.